One and the same sample provided the 19 T cell receptor beta chains below, sequenced in a study of T cell responses to AZD1222 COVID-19 vaccine. Using immunoSEQ multiplex PCR, the repertoire was profiled, and TCRdb retains in-frame clones only, with some absent. The sample comprises around 210,000 clones, around 94% of which are singletons, and around 1.7% rests with the top ten. This specimen consisted of peripheral blood, obtained 28 days after the second dose of the MenACWY control vaccine. These receptor sequences come from an adult who received the MenACWY meningococcal vaccine as a control.

The chain links TRBV28 to TRBJ1-5; TRBD1 is a possible D gene (6 bases). Germline CDR1 MDHEN, CDR2 SYDVKM. V was trimmed by 6 bases and J by 2 bases, leaving 11 bases between them. The CDR3 has 14 amino acids. CDR3 DNA sequence: TGTGCCAGCAGAACAGGGATGGGCAATCAGCCCCAGCATTTT. Translating it yields CASRTGMGNQPQHF.

Only a few counts were recorded for this clone. The chain recombines TRBV7-9 with TRBJ2-3; 11 bases are shared with TRBD2. V trimming: 0 bases; J trimming: 0 bases; junction bases outside the gene matches: 5. This CDR3 has 18 amino acids. Germline lookup yields CDR1 SEHNR and CDR2 FQNEAQ (reference sequence). The CDR3 region is CASSLARIAGGSTDTQYF. The CDR3 coding sequence is TGTGCCAGCAGCTTAGCGCGGATAGCGGGAGGGAGCACAGATACGCAGTATTTT.

The genes are TRBV6-2 or TRBV6-3 and TRBJ2-3, with D possibly matching TRBD2 (7 bases). CDR3 length: 15 residues. Germline values: CDR1 MNHEY, CDR2 SVGEGT. Trimming took 4 bases from V and 4 from J, leaving 15 bases between them. For the CDR3, the DNA is TGTGCCAGCAGTTTCGCGGGGGCGGGAGCAGATACGCAGTATTTT. As protein: CASSFAGAGADTQYF.

This rearrangement joins TRBV5-1 to TRBJ2-3; D remains unclear. This CDR3 is built from 15 residues. Germline-derived CDR1 and CDR2 are SGHRS and YFSETQ. Trimming shortened V by 0 bases and J by 0 bases, and 8 bases separated the two germline ends. CDR3 in amino acids: CASSLADPSTDTQYF. The CDR3 nucleotides read TGCGCCAGCAGCTTGGCGGACCCGAGCACAGATACGCAGTATTTT. Full variable domain (missing parts from reference TRBV5-1 and TRBJ2-3): KAGVTQTPRYLIKTRGQQVTLSCSPISGHRSVSWYQQTPGQGLQFLFEYFSETQRNKGNFPGRFSGRQFSNSRSEMNVSTLELGDSALYLCASSLADPSTDTQYFGPGTRLTVL.

This clone was recorded once. CDR3 sequence (DNA): TGTGCCAGCAGTCTACAGGGTAGGGTCGCTGAAGCTTTCTTT. This codes for CASSLQGRVAEAFF. This chain joins TRBV2 and TRBJ1-1; tentatively, D is TRBD1 (6 bases). CDR3 length: 14 residues. Germline lookup yields CDR1 SNHLY and CDR2 FYNNEI. Trimming shortened V by 5 bases and J by 6 bases, and 16 bases separated the two germline ends.

The genes are TRBV10-3 and TRBJ1-2; D is ambiguous. The V end lost 11 bases, the J end lost 3 bases, and 13 bases lay between the germline ends. The CDR3 is 12 residues long. Germline CDR1 and CDR2: ENHRY and SYGVKD. The CDR3: CAGRRDDYGYTF. The CDR3 DNA sequence: TGTGCCGGAAGAAGGGATGACTATGGCTACACCTTC.

This clone was seen once. This rearrangement joins TRBV2 to TRBJ2-1; D perhaps matches TRBD2 (9 bases). Trimming pared 6 bases from V and 6 bases from J, leaving 21 bases between. There are 16 residues in the CDR3. CDR1 and CDR2 from the germline V gene are SNHLY and FYNNEI. This chain's CDR3 is CASSPQGVSGSNEQFF. Written as DNA, the CDR3 is TGTGCCAGCAGCCCACAGGGGGTTAGCGGGAGCAATGAGCAGTTCTTC.

The chain is built from TRBV7-9 and TRBJ2-5; tentatively, D is TRBD2 (6 bases). The ends were cut back, 5 bases at V and 0 bases at J, with 16 bases in the middle. This CDR3 spans 16 amino acids. Germline CDR1 reads SEHNR; CDR2 reads FQNEAQ (reference sequence). The CDR3 sequence is CASSSRSSGYQETQYF. The CDR3 DNA follows: TGTGCCAGCAGCAGCCGGAGTAGCGGATACCAAGAGACCCAGTACTTC.

This chain links TRBV28 with TRBJ1-1, with unresolved D. Trimming removed 11 bases from V and 5 bases from J, with 9 bases in between. Germline lookup yields CDR1 MDHEN and CDR2 SYDVKM. This CDR3 has 10 residues. CDR3 DNA sequence: TGTGCCGGAGGGAATACTGAAGCTTTCTTT. Its protein is CAGGNTEAFF.

The chain links TRBV28 to TRBJ1-5; D is uncertain. Germline V gene data show CDR1 as MDHEN and CDR2 as SYDVKM. V was clipped by 4 bases and J by 3 bases, with 16 bases between them. This CDR3 is 16 amino acids long. The CDR3 reads CASSSPPGRDNQPQHF. The DNA of the CDR3 is TGTGCCAGCAGTTCACCTCCGGGAAGGGACAATCAGCCCCAGCATTTT. The complete variable domain, with remaining parts taken from reference TRBV28 and TRBJ1-5, reads DVKVTQSSRYLVKRTGEKVFLECVQDMDHENMFWYRQDPGLGLRLIYFSYDVKMKEKGDIPEGYSVSREKKERFSLILESASTNQTSMYLCASSSPPGRDNQPQHFGDGTRLSIL.

The chain couples TRBV7-9 to TRBJ2-1, with 8 bases that match TRBD2. This CDR3 is built from 15 residues. J gave up 15 bases and V 4 bases, and 17 bases lay outside the gene matches. Germline V gene sequence: CDR1 SEHNR, CDR2 FQNEAQ (reference sequence). The DNA for the CDR3 is TGTGCCAGCAGCTCGTGGTCCGACGAGACTAGCGTGTGGTTCTTC. As protein: CASSSWSDETSVWFF.

This rearrangement joins TRBV7-2 to TRBJ2-6; TRBD1 matches at 10 bases. The CDR3 length is 17 residues. The germline gives CDR1 SGHTA, CDR2 FQGNSA. V trimming: 10 bases; J trimming: 0 bases; junction bases outside the gene matches: 9. CDR3 amino acids: CATQPGQGISGANVLTF. Here the CDR3 DNA reads TGTGCCACACAGCCGGGACAGGGGATCTCTGGGGCCAACGTCCTGACTTTC.

V and J are TRBV7-9 and TRBJ1-1, with a weak D call TRBD1 (5 bases). V shed 2 bases and J shed 2 bases, with 12 bases lying between them. CDR3 size: 15 residues. Germline values: CDR1 SEHNR, CDR2 FQNEAQ (reference sequence). As DNA, the CDR3 is TGTGCCAGCAGCTTACTTTCGGGACTCAACACTGAAGCTTTCTTT. This encodes CASSLLSGLNTEAFF.

This clone appeared once. Here the CDR3 reads CASSKKGVNYGYTF. DNA of the CDR3: TGTGCCAGCAGCAAAAAAGGAGTTAACTATGGCTACACCTTC. This rearrangement joins TRBV7-2 to TRBJ1-2, with D hard to call. CDR1 is SGHTA, CDR2 FQGNSA, per germline. The V gene lost 5 bases and the J gene lost 1 base, with 11 bases spanning the gap. The CDR3 contains 14 residues.

J is TRBJ2-7 and V is TRBV9; no reliable D call. This CDR3 comprises 12 residues. Germline CDR1 SGDLS, CDR2 YYNGEE. Trimming removed 4 bases from V and 7 bases from J, with 12 bases in between. The CDR3 nucleotides are TGTGCCAGCAGCCGGGCCTCTGATGAGCAGTACTTC. This translates into CASSRASDEQYF. The whole variable domain, filled in from reference TRBV9 and TRBJ2-7, reads DSGVTQTPKHLITATGQRVTLRCSPRSGDLSVYWYQQSLDQGLQFLIQYYNGEERAKGNILERFSAQQFPDLHSELNLSSLELGDSALYFCASSRASDEQYFGPGTRLTVT.

The chain recombines TRBV5-1 with TRBJ2-7; TRBD2 agrees at 10 bases. The V and J ends lost 3 bases and 4 bases, in that order; junction bases with no gene match: 7. From germline, CDR1 is SGHRS and CDR2 YFSETQ. This CDR3 region has 15 residues. CDR3: CASSSASGGPYEQYF. For the CDR3, the DNA is TGCGCCAGCAGCTCCGCTAGCGGGGGACCTTACGAGCAGTACTTC.

This chain joins TRBV7-9 and TRBJ1-1; D not resolved. CDR1 SEHNR and CDR2 FQNEAQ come from the germline V gene (reference sequence). Trimming cost V 6 bases and J 3 bases, with 14 bases left between them. This CDR3 comprises 14 residues. The CDR3 loop reads CASRGSGGYTEAFF. CDR3 nucleotide sequence: TGTGCCAGCAGGGGCTCGGGCGGGTACACTGAAGCTTTCTTT.

V is TRBV5-4 and J is TRBJ1-2; 12 positions match TRBD1. V lost 3 bases, J lost 8 bases, and 8 bases stayed unmatched. CDR1 is SGHNT, CDR2 YYREEE, per germline (reference sequence). The CDR3 runs to 15 residues. CDR3 DNA: TGTGCCAGCAGCTATGGGACAGGGGGCAGGGACGGCTACACCTTC. Amino acid sequence: CASSYGTGGRDGYTF.

The CDR3, as DNA: TGCGCCAGCAGCCAACTAGCGGGAGTTCTTAATGAGCAGTTCTTC. Translating gives CASSQLAGVLNEQFF. The chain links TRBV4-1 to TRBJ2-1; 10 nucleotides line up with TRBD2. This CDR3 region has 15 residues. With V trimmed by 2 bases and J by 7 bases, 5 bases remained unmatched. CDR1 and CDR2 (germline): MGHRA, YSYEKL.